This T cell receptor (beta chain) appears in the sequencing data of a study of sequential checkpoint blockade in melanoma. Clones were sequenced by immunoSEQ multiplex PCR, and TCRdb holds only the in-frame ones, with some missing. This sample has about 12,000 clones; about 71% occur once, and the top ten carry 20% to 25%. Trimming stripped 5 bases from V and 2 bases from J, with 13 bases between. CDR1 LNHDA and CDR2 SQIVND come from the germline V gene (reference sequence). This CDR3 spans 15 amino acids. This sample's treatment: randomized to nivolumab then ipilimumab (arm A) or the reverse (arm B).

The material sequenced was CD8+ T cells sorted from blood (inferred from file names), taken from a patient given nivolumab and ipilimumab in sequence. The rearrangement joins TRBV19 to TRBJ1-3; maybe TRBD1 (5 bases). This sequence was found in a human donor with melanoma. In DNA form, the CDR3 reads TGTGCCAGTAGTCAGGGAGGAATGGCTGGAAACACCATATATTTT. Translation: CASSQGGMAGNTIYF.